This TCR beta chain derives from a study of identical twins. CDR1 is DFQATT, CDR2 SNEGSKA, per germline (reference sequence). This CDR3 is 15 amino acids long. Trimming pared 3 bases from V and 5 bases from J, leaving 20 bases between. A universal primer site arose from template switching, and cDNA bore unique molecular identifiers. Each CDR3 protein is one row after TCRdb ran MiXCR on the 5' RACE reads. The sample lists roughly 690,000 distinct CDR3 sequences; around 5.7% were seen once. The chain combines TRBV20-1 with TRBJ2-7; D possibly uses TRBD1 or TRBD2 (5 bases each). The sequencing sample was made of naive T cells sorted from blood. This receptor was identified in a man between 18 and 29 years old in good health. DNA of the CDR3: TGCAGTGCTAGTTCGGGTAACACCCCGGGGCACGAGCAGTACTTC. It codes for CSASSGNTPGHEQYF.